These T cell receptor beta chains were read from a single sample in a study of T-cell reconstitution after alpha-beta-depleted transplantation in children. TCRdb re-called the PCR reads with MiXCR, one entry per CDR3 protein. This table holds approximately 500,000 distinct CDR3 sequences, over 9.5% found once. The sequences come from PBMCs, collected before TCRalphabeta/CD19-depleted stem cell transplant. Source of these receptors: a child aged 2 to 15 with inherited bone marrow failure, due to receive a stem cell transplant. CDR3s include the opening cysteine and the closing phenylalanine or tryptophan. D genes are given only for firm matches. Clone size is shown for a subset of rows, as once, few, many or a class of expanded clone.

V	D	J	size	CDR3	DNA
TRBV28	TRBD1	TRBJ2-1	.	CPSSLRTGGVYNEQFF	TGTCCCAGCAGTTTACGGACAGGGGGCGTCTACAATGAGCAGTTCTTC
TRBV6-5	.	TRBJ1-2	many	CASSYSSRTPYGYTF	TGTGCCAGCAGTTACTCGTCCCGGACACCTTATGGCTACACCTTC
TRBV4-3	.	TRBJ1-2	many	CASSQDRGGSAYGYTF	TGCGCCAGCAGCCAAGATCGGGGGGGAAGTGCCTATGGCTACACCTTC
TRBV5-5	.	TRBJ1-1	many	CASSLESWGDAFF	TGTGCCAGCAGCTTGGAATCCTGGGGGGATGCTTTCTTT
TRBV6-2/TRBV6-3	.	TRBJ2-1	many	CASSYPRDGTYNEQFF	TGTGCCAGCAGTTACCCCCGGGACGGAACTTACAATGAGCAGTTCTTC
TRBV27	.	TRBJ1-2	many	CASSSRRGNYGYTF	TGTGCCAGCAGTTCCCGTCGGGGAAACTATGGCTACACCTTC
TRBV5-5	.	TRBJ2-5	many	CASSLEGSETQYF	TGTGCCAGCAGCTTGGAAGGGTCCGAGACCCAGTACTTC
TRBV30	.	TRBJ1-4	few	CAWAGRQTNEKLFF	TGTGCCTGGGCCGGACGGCAGACTAATGAAAAACTGTTTTTT
TRBV29-1	.	TRBJ2-1	many	CSVGLFYNEQFF	TGCAGCGTTGGACTATTCTACAATGAGCAGTTCTTC
TRBV27	TRBD2	TRBJ2-1	many	CASSSIAGGGWNEQFF	TGTGCCAGCAGTTCAATAGCGGGAGGCGGGTGGAATGAGCAGTTCTTC
TRBV4-3	.	TRBJ2-2	many	CASSRHRGGGSTGELFF	TGCGCCAGCAGCCGCCATCGGGGAGGGGGCAGCACCGGGGAGCTGTTTTTT
TRBV24-1	.	TRBJ2-1	many	CATSDKLNRAPLSYNEQFF	TGTGCCACCAGTGACAAACTTAACAGGGCTCCCCTCTCCTACAATGAGCAGTTCTTC
TRBV5-6	.	TRBJ1-1	many	CASSLPPTEAFF	TGTGCCAGCAGCCTCCCCCCCACTGAAGCTTTCTTT
TRBV27	.	TRBJ2-7	.	CASSPDVFLSVYEQYF	TGTGCCAGCAGTCCAGACGTCTTCTTATCTGTTTACGAGCAGTACTTC
TRBV20-1	TRBD2	TRBJ2-3	many	CSAMGLTDTQYF	TGCAGTGCCATGGGACTAACAGATACGCAGTATTTT
TRBV12-3/TRBV12-4	.	TRBJ2-7	many	CASRRGAYEQYF	TGTGCCAGCAGGAGGGGGGCCTACGAGCAGTACTTC
TRBV29-1	TRBD1	TRBJ2-7	few	CSVEDPRAGGYEQYF	TGCAGCGTTGAAGATCCGAGGGCAGGGGGCTACGAGCAGTACTTC
TRBV7-2	TRBD2	TRBJ2-3	many	CASSLGGTTRDTQYF	TGTGCCAGCAGCTTAGGCGGGACTACTAGAGATACGCAGTATTTT
TRBV7-7	.	TRBJ2-2	many	CASSLIGDGELFF	TGTGCCAGCAGCTTAATTGGCGACGGGGAGCTGTTTTTT
TRBV9	TRBD1	TRBJ1-4	many	CASSPPGQLEGEKLFF	TGTGCCAGCAGCCCGCCGGGACAGCTAGAGGGGGAAAAACTGTTTTTT
TRBV29-1	TRBD2	TRBJ2-3	many	CSVAPTSGSTDTQYF	TGCAGCGTTGCGCCGACTAGCGGGAGCACAGATACGCAGTATTTT
TRBV5-1	TRBD2	TRBJ2-7	many	CASSGAGDYEQYF	TGCGCCAGCAGCGGGGCGGGGGACTACGAGCAGTACTTC
TRBV3-1	.	TRBJ2-3	many	CASSQDWATDTQYF	TGTGCCAGCAGCCAAGATTGGGCCACAGATACGCAGTATTTT
TRBV9	.	TRBJ2-7	.	CASSVTGMASGEQYF	TGTGCCAGCAGCGTAACAGGGATGGCTAGTGGCGAGCAGTACTTC
TRBV20-1	TRBD2	TRBJ2-7	few	CSAGLAGGISYEQYF	TGCAGTGCTGGACTAGCGGGAGGTATCTCCTACGAGCAGTACTTC
TRBV7-9	.	TRBJ2-3	many	CASSFPRQPTDTQYF	TGTGCCAGCAGCTTCCCCCGTCAACCCACAGATACGCAGTATTTT
TRBV9	TRBD2	TRBJ2-4	many	CASSARGGGYIQYF	TGTGCCAGCAGCGCCCGGGGGGGCGGATACATTCAGTACTTC
TRBV21-1	.	TRBJ2-3	many	CASTRTTGTDTQYF	TGTGCCAGCACCAGGACAACAGGCACAGATACGCAGTATTTT
TRBV15	.	TRBJ2-1	many	CATSRERYNEQFF	TGTGCCACCAGCAGAGAACGATACAATGAGCAGTTCTTC
TRBV12-3/TRBV12-4	.	TRBJ2-1	many	CASRYLLSKQFF	TGTGCCTCTCGCTATTTGCTGTCGAAGCAGTTCTTC
TRBV5-4	TRBD2	TRBJ2-5	.	CASSPLSLAGAEETQYF	TGTGCCAGCAGCCCTCTGTCACTAGCGGGAGCTGAAGAGACCCAGTACTTC